A single sample gave rise to the 32 T cell receptor beta chains below, sequenced in a study of T cells in Graves' hyperthyroidism and ophthalmopathy. There were TCR beta CDR3 regions amplified from RNA transcripts. With the HTBI primer set, the TCR CDR3 went through a first round of RT-PCR. In TCRdb, the multiplex PCR reads were re-called with MiXCR into one record per CDR3 protein. The repertoire holds fewer than 350,000 distinct CDR3 sequences, with around 15% as singletons. The specimen sequenced was blood. Receptors were obtained from a woman between 50 and 59 years old with Graves' hyperthyroidism that later progressed to Graves' ophthalmopathy.

This clonotype showed up many times. This sequence joins TRBV28 and TRBJ2-7; 12 positions agree with TRBD2. The ends lost 6 bases at V and 3 bases at J; junction bases unmatched: 6. Germline assignment: CDR1 MDHEN and CDR2 SYDVKM. This CDR3 has 15 residues. CDR3 sequence reads: CASSPTSGRIYEQYF. Written as DNA, the CDR3 is TGTGCCAGCAGCCCGACTAGCGGGAGAATCTACGAGCAGTACTTC.

On this clonotype: Given a much more abundant clone one base away, this may be a read error. This chain joins TRBV20-1 and TRBJ2-2, with TRBD1 matching over 7 bases. The CDR3 runs 14 residues. Germline V lookup: CDR1 DFQATT, CDR2 SNEGSKA (reference sequence). The CDR3 reads CSALGQERTEELFF. In DNA form, the CDR3 reads TGCAGTGCCCTTGGACAGGAGAGGACCGAGGAGCTGTTTTTT.

This clonotype is medium-sized (0.01 to 0.1%). The rearrangement joins TRBV18 to TRBJ2-5; D might be TRBD1 (5 bases). V gave up 1 base and J gave up 0 bases, with 6 bases separating them. Germline values: CDR1 KGHSH, CDR2 LQKENI. The CDR3 totals 14 residues. The CDR3 sequence: CASSPLGDQETQYF. DNA of the CDR3: TGTGCCAGCTCACCACTAGGGGACCAAGAGACCCAGTACTTC.

This clonotype was picked up many times. The chain couples TRBV18 to TRBJ1-2, with 7 bases identical to TRBD1. This CDR3 is built from 15 residues. Germline V gene lookup returns CDR1 KGHSH and CDR2 LQKENI. V shed 6 bases and J 2 bases; nucleotides not matched to a gene: 9. The CDR3 coding sequence is TGTGCCAGCTCCCCCCGGACAGGATTAAACTATGGCTACACCTTC. Its protein product is CASSPRTGLNYGYTF.

The V gene is TRBV5-1, the J gene TRBJ2-7, with D hard to call. Germline V CDR1 and CDR2: SGHRS, YFSETQ. This CDR3 is built from 13 residues. Trimming left V 2 bases short and J 7 bases short, with 13 bases between. The CDR3 is CASSLADIDEQYF. CDR3 nucleotide sequence: TGCGCCAGCAGCTTAGCAGATATCGATGAGCAGTACTTC.

The rearrangement links TRBV4-2 to TRBJ1-1; TRBD1 aligns across 8 bases. The CDR3 length is 12 residues. V gave up 7 bases and J gave up 5 bases; unmatched junction bases: 3. Germline CDR1 reads LGHNA; CDR2 reads YNFKEQ. CDR3 sequence (DNA): TGTGCCAGCAACGACAGGGGAACTGAAGCTTTCTTT. It yields the protein CASNDRGTEAFF.

This clonotype was detected only a few times. The chain carries TRBV5-1 and TRBJ2-6, with D tentatively TRBD1 (6 bases). The ends were cut back, 3 bases at V and 0 bases at J, with 13 bases in the middle. CDR1 and CDR2 from the germline V gene are SGHRS and YFSETQ. The CDR3 spans 17 residues. The DNA for the CDR3 is TGCGCCAGCAGCTCTTTAAACAGGGACTCTGGGGCCAACGTCCTGACTTTC. Amino acids: CASSSLNRDSGANVLTF.

This clonotype has at least ten counts. The chain recombines TRBV5-1 with TRBJ2-7, with a possible D match to TRBD2 (5 bases). This CDR3 has 13 residues. Trimming shortened V by 7 bases and J by 5 bases, and 16 bases separated the two germline ends. Germline V gives CDR1 SGHRS, CDR2 YFSETQ. CDR3 protein: CASLDGVRDEQYF. The CDR3 DNA reads TGCGCCAGCTTGGACGGGGTTAGAGACGAGCAGTACTTC.

The V and J genes are TRBV2 and TRBJ1-4; the match to TRBD1 covers 9 bases. The length of the CDR3 is 14 residues. With V trimmed by 6 bases and J by 5 bases, 4 bases remained unmatched. Germline CDR1 and CDR2: SNHLY and FYNNEI. The CDR3 DNA sequence: TGTGCCAGCAGACCCGGGACAGGGAATGAAAAACTGTTTTTT. This sequence encodes CASRPGTGNEKLFF. Filled out from reference TRBV2 and TRBJ1-4, the complete variable domain reads EPEVTQTPSHQVTQMGQEVILRCVPISNHLYFYWYRQILGQKVEFLVSFYNNEISEKSEIFDDQFSVERPDGSNFTLKIRSTKLEDSAMYFCASRPGTGNEKLFFGSGTQLSVL.

V usage is TRBV7-2 and J usage is TRBJ1-4; 7 positions match TRBD1. V lost 5 bases to trimming and J lost 7 bases; unmatched junction nucleotides: 7. CDR3 length equals 14 residues. Germline V gene sequence: CDR1 SGHTA, CDR2 FQGNSA. CDR3 DNA: TGTGCCAGCAGCCCTGGGACAGCTTTTGAAAAACTGTTTTTT. It is translated as CASSPGTAFEKLFF.

This clonotype has ten or more counts. The gene calls are TRBV2 and TRBJ1-1; D gene uncertain. This CDR3 contains 12 residues. Germline loops: CDR1 SNHLY, CDR2 FYNNEI. V lost 6 bases, J lost 5 bases, and 10 bases lay in between. In DNA form, the CDR3 reads TGTGCCAGCAGATACACCCGAACTGAAGCTTTCTTT. Its translation: CASRYTRTEAFF. The entire variable domain, with the rest obtained from reference TRBV2 and TRBJ1-1, is as follows: EPEVTQTPSHQVTQMGQEVILRCVPISNHLYFYWYRQILGQKVEFLVSFYNNEISEKSEIFDDQFSVERPDGSNFTLKIRSTKLEDSAMYFCASRYTRTEAFFGQGTRLTVV.

In its sample, this clonotype was seen many times. V gene TRBV3-1 combines with J gene TRBJ2-1; D is undetermined. Germline V gene data show CDR1 as LGHDT and CDR2 as YNNKEL (reference sequence). This CDR3 has 15 amino acids. V was clipped by 1 base and J by 0 bases, with 7 bases between them. The chain's CDR3 is CASSQAGHSYNEQFF. The CDR3 nucleotides read TGTGCCAGCAGCCAAGCGGGCCACTCCTACAATGAGCAGTTCTTC.

A few counts support this clonotype. The J gene is TRBJ1-2, the V gene TRBV27; 7 bases map to TRBD1. The V gene's germline CDR1 is MNHEY and CDR2 SMNVEV (reference sequence). The V and J ends lost 0 bases and 4 bases, in that order; junction bases with no gene match: 2. This CDR3 comprises 14 residues. The CDR3 loop reads CASSLSTGAYGYTF. The CDR3 DNA reads TGTGCCAGCAGTTTATCCACAGGGGCCTATGGCTACACCTTC.

The chain recombines TRBV9 with TRBJ2-4, with D possibly TRBD2 on 6 matching bases. The V and J ends lost 4 bases and 6 bases respectively, with 14 bases between them. Germline V gene data show CDR1 as SGDLS and CDR2 as YYNGEE. The CDR3 has 14 residues. The chain's CDR3 is CASSTTGTLNIQYF. For the CDR3, the DNA is TGTGCCAGCAGCACAACCGGGACTCTAAACATTCAGTACTTC. The full variable domain, completed using reference TRBV9 and TRBJ2-4, is DSGVTQTPKHLITATGQRVTLRCSPRSGDLSVYWYQQSLDQGLQFLIQYYNGEERAKGNILERFSAQQFPDLHSELNLSSLELGDSALYFCASSTTGTLNIQYFGAGTRLSVL.

This chain uses TRBV18 with TRBJ2-3; no definite D call. Germline-derived CDR1 and CDR2 are KGHSH and LQKENI. The CDR3 spans 13 residues. V was trimmed by 3 bases and J by 3 bases, leaving 7 bases between them. The CDR3 sequence is CASSPDTTDTQYF. In nucleotides, the CDR3 is TGTGCCAGCTCACCTGACACTACAGATACGCAGTATTTT.

This clonotype was seen repeatedly, ten times or more. This chain joins TRBV28 and TRBJ2-5, with TRBD2 as a possible D gene (6 bases). Germline V CDR1 and CDR2: MDHEN, SYDVKM. This CDR3 region has 15 residues. Trimming removed 4 bases from V and 0 bases from J, with 12 bases in between. CDR3 loop: CASSSGLRYQETQYF. The CDR3 nucleotides read TGTGCCAGCAGTTCGGGACTGCGGTACCAAGAGACCCAGTACTTC.

This clonotype was seen at least ten times. The rearrangement links TRBV3-1 to TRBJ2-1; TRBD2 is a possible D gene (5 bases). The germline V gene has CDR1 LGHDT and CDR2 YNNKEL (reference sequence). Trimming shortened V by 1 base and J by 3 bases, and 10 bases separated the two germline ends. This CDR3 spans 15 amino acids. The CDR3 reads CASSQGGLIYNEQFF. The DNA for the CDR3 is TGTGCCAGCAGCCAAGGCGGGCTAATCTACAATGAGCAGTTCTTC.

The chain combines TRBV19 with TRBJ2-3; no definite D call. This CDR3 spans 13 amino acids. V lost 7 bases, J lost 0 bases, and 8 bases lay in between. CDR1 is LNHDA and CDR2 is SQIVND in the germline V gene (reference sequence). CDR3: CASKPKSTDTQYF. CDR3 bases: TGTGCCAGTAAACCTAAAAGCACAGATACGCAGTATTTT. Full variable domain (outside the CDR3, taken from reference TRBV19 and TRBJ2-3): DGGITQSPKYLFRKEGQNVTLSCEQNLNHDAMYWYRQDPGQGLRLIYYSQIVNDFQKGDIAEGYSVSREKKESFPLTVTSAQKNPTAFYLCASKPKSTDTQYFGPGTRLTVL.

This clonotype was found a few times. This chain joins TRBV4-1 and TRBJ2-3; D not resolved. Trimming removed 1 base from V and 1 base from J, with 6 bases in between. This CDR3 comprises 14 residues. Germline loops: CDR1 MGHRA, CDR2 YSYEKL. DNA of the CDR3: TGCGCCAGCAGCCAAGGGAGCGGCACAGATACGCAGTATTTT. As protein: CASSQGSGTDTQYF.

V is TRBV19 and J is TRBJ1-1; D is ambiguous. The CDR3 sequence is 11 residues long. CDR1 LNHDA and CDR2 SQIVND come from the germline V gene (reference sequence). V was clipped by 9 bases and J by 1 base, with 6 bases between them. The CDR3 DNA is TGTGCCAGCCAGAGGAACACTGAAGCTTTCTTT. Translated, it gives CASQRNTEAFF.

This clonotype was detected many times. The CDR3 bases are TGTCCCCTTCGGGGGAACACCGGGGAGCTGTTTTTT. Amino acid sequence: CPLRGNTGELFF. This chain links TRBV6-1 with TRBJ2-2; tentatively, D is TRBD2 (5 bases). Germline-derived CDR1 and CDR2 are MNHNS and SASEGT. There are 12 residues in the CDR3.

This clonotype was seen many times. This chain connects TRBV6-2 or TRBV6-3 to TRBJ1-2; 7 positions match TRBD1. Germline lookup yields CDR1 MNHEY and CDR2 SVGEGT. This CDR3 is 15 amino acids long. After removal of 7 bases from V and 5 bases from J, the junction contained 13 bases not matched to a gene. This CDR3 is CASKGAQGSTYGYTF. The CDR3 DNA reads as TGTGCCAGCAAAGGAGCACAGGGGTCCACTTATGGCTACACCTTC.

In this sample, this clonotype turned up many times. J is TRBJ2-7 and V is TRBV6-1; TRBD1 aligns across 9 bases. This CDR3 has 15 residues. V dropped 6 bases and J dropped 2; count of bases not matched to a gene: 8. Germline V gives CDR1 MNHNS, CDR2 SASEGT. CDR3 sequence (DNA): TGTGCCAGCAGGGACCGGGACAGGGCCACCTACGAGCAGTACTTC. This translates into CASRDRDRATYEQYF.

This clonotype was detected a few times. The chain couples TRBV12-3 or TRBV12-4 to TRBJ2-4; 8 bases match TRBD2. CDR3 length: 16 residues. J was trimmed by 0 bases and V by 3 bases; bases with no gene match: 4. The CDR3 sequence is CASSFHLAGAKNIQYF. Written as DNA, the CDR3 is TGTGCCAGCAGTTTTCACCTAGCGGGAGCCAAAAACATTCAGTACTTC.

The sample holds many counts of this clonotype. J is TRBJ2-3 and V is TRBV5-1, with D uncertain. The germline gives CDR1 SGHRS, CDR2 YFSETQ. Trimming removed 4 bases at V and 0 bases at J, with 9 bases between. There are 14 residues in the CDR3. The CDR3 spells CASSPQSSTDTQYF. CDR3 nucleotides: TGCGCCAGCAGCCCCCAGTCTAGCACAGATACGCAGTATTTT. Full variable domain (missing parts from reference TRBV5-1 and TRBJ2-3): KAGVTQTPRYLIKTRGQQVTLSCSPISGHRSVSWYQQTPGQGLQFLFEYFSETQRNKGNFPGRFSGRQFSNSRSEMNVSTLELGDSALYLCASSPQSSTDTQYFGPGTRLTVL.

This clonotype was counted many times. The gene calls are TRBV20-1 and TRBJ2-5; D unclear. Germline V lookup: CDR1 DFQATT, CDR2 SNEGSKA (reference sequence). The V end was cut by 3 bases, the J end by 4 bases, with 15 bases between. The CDR3 is 14 amino acids. The CDR3 here is CSARVPPRGETQYF. The CDR3 region has the DNA TGCAGTGCTAGGGTCCCCCCTAGAGGAGAGACCCAGTACTTC.

Many counts were recorded for this clonotype. The gene calls are TRBV5-1 and TRBJ1-2; no reliable D call. V was shortened by 5 bases and J by 3 bases, with 14 bases between the two germline ends. Germline CDR1 SGHRS, CDR2 YFSETQ. There are 14 residues in the CDR3. CDR3 DNA sequence: TGCGCCAGCAGTGATCAAGGGAGGGACTATGGCTACACCTTC. As protein: CASSDQGRDYGYTF. The full variable domain, its missing parts supplied by reference TRBV5-1 and TRBJ1-2, is KAGVTQTPRYLIKTRGQQVTLSCSPISGHRSVSWYQQTPGQGLQFLFEYFSETQRNKGNFPGRFSGRQFSNSRSEMNVSTLELGDSALYLCASSDQGRDYGYTFGSGTRLTVV.

Many counts were recorded for this clonotype. V and J are TRBV6-1 and TRBJ2-5, with 9 bases matching TRBD2. Per the germline V gene, CDR1 is MNHNS and CDR2 is SASEGT. With V trimmed by 7 bases and J by 5 bases, 8 bases remained unmatched. The CDR3 is made up of 14 amino acids. CDR3: CASKMGLAVETQYF. The CDR3 DNA follows: TGTGCCAGCAAAATGGGACTAGCAGTGGAGACCCAGTACTTC.

This clonotype was picked up many times. The chain carries TRBV3-1 and TRBJ2-7; D might be TRBD1 or TRBD2, each matching 5 bases. Trimming stripped 6 bases from V and 2 bases from J, with 14 bases between. The germline gives CDR1 LGHDT, CDR2 YNNKEL (reference sequence). This CDR3 comprises 14 residues. The DNA for the CDR3 is TGTGCCAGCAGTAATAGGGGAGTCCCCTACGAGCAGTACTTC. This gives the protein CASSNRGVPYEQYF.

This clonotype appeared many times. At one end, the junction sequence differs from germline, possibly due to a read error. The chain couples TRBV2 to TRBJ2-2; 13 positions agree with TRBD2. CDR1 is SNHLY, CDR2 FYNNEI, per germline. The CDR3 has 17 amino acids. The CDR3 DNA follows: TGTGCCAGCAGTGGGGGACTAGCGGGATCGAACGCCGGGGAGCTGTTTTTT. Protein: CASSGGLAGSNAGELFF. The variable domain in full, with the rest retrieved from reference TRBV2 and TRBJ2-2, is EPEVTQTPSHQVTQMGQEVILRCVPISNHLYFYWYRQILGQKVEFLVSFYNNEISEKSEIFDDQFSVERPDGSNFTLKIRSTKLEDSAMYFCASSGGLAGSNAGELFFGEGSRLTVL.

This clonotype was detected many times. V is TRBV29-1 and J is TRBJ2-5; D possibly corresponds to TRBD1 (7 bases). Germline values: CDR1 SQVTM, CDR2 ANQGSEA. The CDR3 sequence is 12 residues long. The DNA for the CDR3 is TGCAGTGTACACCAGGGGGGAGAGACCCAGTACTTC. Translated: CSVHQGGETQYF.

This clonotype was seen many times. This rearrangement joins TRBV20-1 to TRBJ1-2; the D gene is possibly TRBD1 (6 bases). Germline V CDR1 and CDR2: DFQATT, SNEGSKA (reference sequence). The CDR3 runs 14 residues. Trimming stripped 0 bases from V and 4 bases from J, with 12 bases between. The CDR3 bases are TGCAGTGCTAGAGATTCGGGGGGGCCCTATGGCTACACCTTC. Translation gives CSARDSGGPYGYTF.